This T cell receptor (beta chain) was sequenced during a study of T-cell memory formation after mild COVID-19 (dated by TCRdb to the early 2020s). General notes on the study: TCR sequence clusters from the two donors were largely donor specific. Longitudinal TCRalpha and TCRbeta repertoire sequencing tracked T-cell clones expanding and contracting after mild COVID-19 in a couple of donors. The cohort was made up of two young adult volunteers, one female and one male, who were previously healthy.

V is shortened by 0 bases, J by 6 bases, and the region joining them spans 8 bases. Reading from cysteine to phenylalanine, the CDR3 counts 13 amino acids. Of all the DNA, just the CDR3 is kept, 39 bases in frame from base 1. The germline V gene encodes CDR1 SGHRS and CDR2 YFSETQ. The research as a whole found: The second-wave clones that peaked on day 37 were not confirmed to be SARS-CoV-2 specific. From day 15 to 85, contracting clones showed balanced CD4/CD8 phenotypes, whereas a second wave of clones that expanded from day 15 to 37 leaned towards CD4+. The study covered only two mild cases, and larger cohorts including severe cases with pre-infection samples were considered necessary. The detection of some responding clones in pre-infection memory suggests that pre-existing cross-reactive memory T cells joined the SARS-CoV-2 response. Contracting CD4+ clones turned up mainly in the CM and EM memory subsets, whereas EMRA was where CD8+ clones were enriched.

Ficoll-Paque density gradient centrifugation was used to isolate PBMCs. Details on this clonotype: Its specific antigen is unknown. There are no base qualities to consult, and no much larger clone falls within one base.

Instrument on record: Illumina NovaSeq 6000. cDNA libraries for TCRalpha and TCRbeta were prepared by 5'RACE using constant-segment primers, with sample barcodes and unique molecular identifiers added. Trizol reagent was used to extract RNA from every sample. Library amplification was performed in two PCR steps, and a second sample barcode and Illumina TruSeq adapters were introduced in the second step. Sequencing of libraries was performed on an Illumina NovaSeq with 2 x 150 bp paired-end reads. From the authors' description of their analysis: Reads were demultiplexed and collapsed into UMI-guided consensus sequences with migec v1.2.7. Using mixcr v2.1.11, the UMI consensuses were aligned to TRA and TRB V and J templates and assembled into clonotypes. Clonotypes were classified as expanded or contracted when called significant by both edgeR and NoisET, with noise models trained on biological replicates. edgeR calls used a false discovery rate-adjusted p below 0.01 and a log2 fold-change threshold of 1. As an exploratory analysis of dynamics, max-normalized trajectories of the 1000 most abundant clonotypes were examined with PCA combined with hierarchical clustering. The CD4 or CD8 phenotype of responding clones was assigned using the separately sequenced CD4+ and CD8+ repertoires. Using fastp at Q25 and MiXCR, TCRdb reprocessed the public reads and kept productive beta chains. Under each unique CDR3 protein, matching rows form one entry showing the most common genes and DNA. It is TCRdb's table, rather than the study itself, that gives the V and J calls and clone size. This sample lists about 250,000 distinct CDR3 sequences; roughly 14% were detected once. The top ten clonotypes cover 2.1% of the sample.

The sequencing input was PBMCs or a T cell subset sorted from them (not recorded which). The clonotype comes from an adult woman who had mild COVID-19 (a few samples of this study predate the infection). The sample titles of this study are shuffled in the database, so cell type and time point are left out; the donor was told from shared clones. Recombination linked TRBV5-1 to TRBJ2-3; perhaps TRBD1 is the D gene, with 6 bases matching. The nucleotides are TGCGCCAGCAGCTTGGACCAGGGGGATACGCAGTATTTT. It is translated as CASSLDQGDTQYF.